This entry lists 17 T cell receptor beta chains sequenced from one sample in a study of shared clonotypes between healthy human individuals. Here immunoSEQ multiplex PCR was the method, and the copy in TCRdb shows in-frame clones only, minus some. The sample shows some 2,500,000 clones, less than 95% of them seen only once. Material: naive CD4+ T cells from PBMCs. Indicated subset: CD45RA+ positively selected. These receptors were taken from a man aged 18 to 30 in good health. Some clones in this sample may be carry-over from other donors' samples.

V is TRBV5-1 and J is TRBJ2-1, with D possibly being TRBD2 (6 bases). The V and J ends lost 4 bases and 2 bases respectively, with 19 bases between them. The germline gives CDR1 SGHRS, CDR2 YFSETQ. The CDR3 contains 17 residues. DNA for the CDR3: TGCGCCAGCAGCGTGGGGGGAGCGGTGGGCGCCTACAATGAGCAGTTCTTC. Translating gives CASSVGGAVGAYNEQFF.

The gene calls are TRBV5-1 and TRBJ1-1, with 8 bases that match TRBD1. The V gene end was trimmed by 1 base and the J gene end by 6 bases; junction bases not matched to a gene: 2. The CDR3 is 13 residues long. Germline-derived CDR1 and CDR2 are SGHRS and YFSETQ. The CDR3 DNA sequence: TGCGCCAGCAGCTTGCAGGGGGCCTCTGAAGCTTTCTTT. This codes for CASSLQGASEAFF.

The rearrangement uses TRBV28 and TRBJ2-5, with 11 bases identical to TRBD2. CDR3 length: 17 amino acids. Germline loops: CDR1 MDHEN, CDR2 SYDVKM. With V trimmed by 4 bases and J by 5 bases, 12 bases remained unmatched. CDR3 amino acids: CASSSEATSGRGETQYF. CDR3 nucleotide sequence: TGTGCCAGCAGTTCGGAGGCCACTAGCGGGAGAGGGGAGACCCAGTACTTC.

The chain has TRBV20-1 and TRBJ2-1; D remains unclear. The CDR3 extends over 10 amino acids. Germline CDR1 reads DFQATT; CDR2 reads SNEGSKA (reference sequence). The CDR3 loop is CKASYNEQFF. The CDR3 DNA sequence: TGCAAAGCATCATACAATGAGCAGTTCTTC.

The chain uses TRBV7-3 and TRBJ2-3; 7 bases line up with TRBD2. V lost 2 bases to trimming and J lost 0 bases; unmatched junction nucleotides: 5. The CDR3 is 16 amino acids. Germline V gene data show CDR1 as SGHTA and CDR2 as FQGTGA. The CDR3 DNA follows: TGTGCCAGCAGCTTAGGCCTAGCGGAAAGCACAGATACGCAGTATTTT. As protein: CASSLGLAESTDTQYF.

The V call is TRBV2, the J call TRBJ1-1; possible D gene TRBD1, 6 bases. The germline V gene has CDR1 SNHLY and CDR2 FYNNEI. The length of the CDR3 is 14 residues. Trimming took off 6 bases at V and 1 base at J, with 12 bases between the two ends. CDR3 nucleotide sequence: TGTGCCAGCAGCTACACAGGGTCGAACACTGAAGCTTTCTTT. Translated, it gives CASSYTGSNTEAFF.

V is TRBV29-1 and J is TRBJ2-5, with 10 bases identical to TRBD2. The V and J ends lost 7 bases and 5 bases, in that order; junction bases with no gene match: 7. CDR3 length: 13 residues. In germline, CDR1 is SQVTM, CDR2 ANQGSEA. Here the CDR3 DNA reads TGCAGCGCAAGCGGGAGGGCCGTCGAGACCCAGTACTTC. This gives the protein CSASGRAVETQYF.

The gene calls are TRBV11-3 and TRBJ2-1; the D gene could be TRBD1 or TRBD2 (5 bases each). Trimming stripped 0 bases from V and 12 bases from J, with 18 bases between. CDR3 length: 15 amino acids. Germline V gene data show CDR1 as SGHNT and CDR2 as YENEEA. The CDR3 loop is CASSLDPGPRRGQFF. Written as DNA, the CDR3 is TGTGCCAGCAGCTTAGATCCGGGACCCCGTCGCGGGCAGTTCTTC.

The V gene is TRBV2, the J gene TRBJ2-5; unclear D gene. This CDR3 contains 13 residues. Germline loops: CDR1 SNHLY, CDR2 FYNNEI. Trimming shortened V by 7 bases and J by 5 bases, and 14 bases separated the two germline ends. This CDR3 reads CASNYEATETQYF. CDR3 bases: TGTGCCAGCAATTATGAGGCGACGGAGACCCAGTACTTC. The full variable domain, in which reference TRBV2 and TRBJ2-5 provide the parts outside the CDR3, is EPEVTQTPSHQVTQMGQEVILRCVPISNHLYFYWYRQILGQKVEFLVSFYNNEISEKSEIFDDQFSVERPDGSNFTLKIRSTKLEDSAMYFCASNYEATETQYFGPGTRLLVL.

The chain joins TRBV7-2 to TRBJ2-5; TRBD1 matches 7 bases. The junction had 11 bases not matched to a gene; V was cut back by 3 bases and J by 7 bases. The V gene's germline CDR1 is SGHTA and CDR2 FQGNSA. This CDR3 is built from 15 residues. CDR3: CASSFLGQKVGTQYF. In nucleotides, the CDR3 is TGTGCCAGCAGCTTTTTGGGACAGAAGGTGGGGACCCAGTACTTC.

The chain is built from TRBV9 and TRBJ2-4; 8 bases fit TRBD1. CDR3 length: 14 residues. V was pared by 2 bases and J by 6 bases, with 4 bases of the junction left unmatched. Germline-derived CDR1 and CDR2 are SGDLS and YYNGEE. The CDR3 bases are TGTGCCAGCAGCGTGGGCGGACAGGGAAACATTCAGTACTTC. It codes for CASSVGGQGNIQYF. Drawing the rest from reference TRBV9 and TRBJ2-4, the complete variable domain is DSGVTQTPKHLITATGQRVTLRCSPRSGDLSVYWYQQSLDQGLQFLIQYYNGEERAKGNILERFSAQQFPDLHSELNLSSLELGDSALYFCASSVGGQGNIQYFGAGTRLSVL.

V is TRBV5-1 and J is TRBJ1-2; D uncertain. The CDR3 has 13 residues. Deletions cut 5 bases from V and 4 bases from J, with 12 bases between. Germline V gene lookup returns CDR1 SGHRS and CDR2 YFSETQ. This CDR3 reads CASRTGISYGYTF. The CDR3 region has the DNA TGCGCCAGCAGGACCGGGATTTCCTATGGCTACACCTTC. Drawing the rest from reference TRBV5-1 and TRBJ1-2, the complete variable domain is KAGVTQTPRYLIKTRGQQVTLSCSPISGHRSVSWYQQTPGQGLQFLFEYFSETQRNKGNFPGRFSGRQFSNSRSEMNVSTLELGDSALYLCASRTGISYGYTFGSGTRLTVV.

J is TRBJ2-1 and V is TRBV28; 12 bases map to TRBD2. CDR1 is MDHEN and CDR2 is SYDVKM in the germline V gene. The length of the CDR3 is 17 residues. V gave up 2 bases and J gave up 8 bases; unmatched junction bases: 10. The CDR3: CASSLAGLAGGGDEQFF. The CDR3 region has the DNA TGTGCCAGCAGTTTAGCGGGACTAGCGGGCGGCGGCGATGAGCAGTTCTTC. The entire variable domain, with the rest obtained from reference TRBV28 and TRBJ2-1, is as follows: DVKVTQSSRYLVKRTGEKVFLECVQDMDHENMFWYRQDPGLGLRLIYFSYDVKMKEKGDIPEGYSVSREKKERFSLILESASTNQTSMYLCASSLAGLAGGGDEQFFGPGTRLTVL.

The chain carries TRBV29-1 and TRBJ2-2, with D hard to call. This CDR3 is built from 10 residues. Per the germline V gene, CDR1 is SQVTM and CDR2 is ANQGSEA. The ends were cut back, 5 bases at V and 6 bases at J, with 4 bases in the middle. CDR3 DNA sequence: TGCAGCGTTAGTTCCGGGGAGCTGTTTTTT. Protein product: CSVSSGELFF.

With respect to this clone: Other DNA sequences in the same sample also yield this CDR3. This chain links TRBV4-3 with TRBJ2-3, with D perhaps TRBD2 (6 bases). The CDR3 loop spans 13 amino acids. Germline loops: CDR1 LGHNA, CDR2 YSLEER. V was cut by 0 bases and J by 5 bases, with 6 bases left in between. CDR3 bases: TGCGCCAGCAGCCAAGAGGGGGGAGATACGCAGTATTTT. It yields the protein CASSQEGGDTQYF.

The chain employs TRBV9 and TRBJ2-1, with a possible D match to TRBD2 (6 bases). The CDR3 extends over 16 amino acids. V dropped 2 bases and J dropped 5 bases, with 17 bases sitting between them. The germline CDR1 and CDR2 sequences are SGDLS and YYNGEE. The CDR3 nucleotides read TGTGCCAGCAGCGTCGAATCCGGGACTCGCAACAATGAGCAGTTCTTC. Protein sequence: CASSVESGTRNNEQFF.

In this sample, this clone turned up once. CDR3 sequence: CASSPPGHEQYEQYF. The DNA of the CDR3 is TGTGCCAGCAGCCCTCCAGGACATGAACAATACGAGCAGTACTTC. The chain couples TRBV9 to TRBJ2-7; tentatively, D is TRBD1 (5 bases). Germline V gene data show CDR1 as SGDLS and CDR2 as YYNGEE. V was clipped by 4 bases and J by 4 bases, with 18 bases between them. The CDR3 loop spans 15 amino acids.